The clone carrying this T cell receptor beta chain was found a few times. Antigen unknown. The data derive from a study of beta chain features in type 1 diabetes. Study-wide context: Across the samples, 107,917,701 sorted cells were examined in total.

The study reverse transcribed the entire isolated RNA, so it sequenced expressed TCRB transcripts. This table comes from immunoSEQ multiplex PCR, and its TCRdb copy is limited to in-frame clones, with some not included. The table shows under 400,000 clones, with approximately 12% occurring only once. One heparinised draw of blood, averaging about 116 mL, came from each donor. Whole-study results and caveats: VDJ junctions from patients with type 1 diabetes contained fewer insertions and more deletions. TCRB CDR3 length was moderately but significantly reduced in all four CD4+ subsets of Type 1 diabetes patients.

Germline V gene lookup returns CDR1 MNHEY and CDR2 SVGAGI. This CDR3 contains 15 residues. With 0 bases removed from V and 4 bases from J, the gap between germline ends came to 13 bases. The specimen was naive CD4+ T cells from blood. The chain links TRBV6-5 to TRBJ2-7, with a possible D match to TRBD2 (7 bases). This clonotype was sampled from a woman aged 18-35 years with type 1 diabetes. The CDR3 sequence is CASSYSAGRGYEQYF. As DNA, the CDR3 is TGTGCCAGCAGTTACTCGGCAGGGAGGGGGTACGAGCAGTACTTC.